These 15 T cell receptor beta chains originate from one sample sequenced in a study of T cell repertoires in cytomegalovirus infection. TCRdb reanalysed the reads using MiXCR and keeps one entry per CDR3 protein. The data contain approximately 770,000 distinct CDR3 sequences, 25% to 30% of them singletons. Antigen specificity for these receptors is unknown. The starting material was cultured CD8+ T cells from PBMCs, obtained from culture after CMV antigen stimulation. These receptors came from a human donor in good health (CMV status not recorded). Some clones in this sample may be carry-over from other donors' samples.

This chain uses TRBV2 with TRBJ1-4; 9 bases fit TRBD1. CDR3 size: 13 residues. With 8 bases clipped from V and 7 bases from J, the junction kept 5 bases outside the gene matches. In germline, CDR1 is SNHLY, CDR2 FYNNEI. The CDR3 loop reads CASYRDRAEKLFF. The CDR3 DNA reads TGTGCCAGCTACAGGGACAGGGCTGAAAAACTGTTTTTT.

There are a few counts of this clonotype. The chain has TRBV27 and TRBJ1-2; weak D call: TRBD1 (5 bases). CDR1 MNHEY and CDR2 SMNVEV come from the germline V gene (reference sequence). The ends were cut back, 4 bases at V and 4 bases at J, with 22 bases in the middle. The CDR3 has 17 residues. This CDR3 is CASSSRQGLFLSYGYTF. The CDR3 nucleotides read TGTGCCAGCAGTTCCCGCCAGGGTCTTTTCCTAAGCTATGGCTACACCTTC.

The gene calls are TRBV27 and TRBJ1-5; no definite D call. Trimming left V 11 bases short and J 5 bases short, with 19 bases between. This CDR3 has 14 amino acids. CDR1 and CDR2 from the germline V gene are MNHEY and SMNVEV (reference sequence). CDR3 residues: CAVSPGGPHQPQHF. The CDR3 DNA reads TGTGCCGTCTCCCCGGGAGGACCCCATCAGCCCCAGCATTTT.

CDR3 region: CASSLDQGQVNEKLFF. The CDR3 region has the DNA TGTGCCAGCAGCTTGGATCAGGGACAGGTTAATGAAAAACTGTTTTTT. The V gene is TRBV5-4, the J gene TRBJ1-4, with 8 bases that match TRBD1. Germline V gene lookup returns CDR1 SGHNT and CDR2 YYREEE (reference sequence). V gave up 0 bases and J gave up 4 bases; unmatched junction bases: 5. The CDR3 is 16 amino acids.

The sample holds many counts of this clonotype. The CDR3, as DNA: TGTGCCAGCAGCTTGAGTTTGGGTTCACACTACGAGCAGTACTTC. Translated: CASSLSLGSHYEQYF. The gene calls are TRBV7-6 and TRBJ2-7; D ambiguous. Deletions cut 3 bases from V and 3 bases from J, with 15 bases between. Germline V gives CDR1 SGHVS, CDR2 FNYEAQ. The CDR3 length is 15 residues.

This clonotype was seen ten or more times. The genes are TRBV19 and TRBJ2-1, with a tentative D call TRBD1 (5 bases). V lost 0 bases to trimming and J lost 1 base, with 7 bases between them. CDR3 size: 15 residues. Per the germline V gene, CDR1 is LNHDA and CDR2 is SQIVND (reference sequence). The CDR3 loop is CASSIDQGSYNEQFF. The CDR3 bases are TGTGCCAGTAGTATAGACCAGGGATCCTACAATGAGCAGTTCTTC.

The CDR3 coding sequence is TGTGCCAGCACCTATTTAGAAATTGGGGCGACATACCAAGAGACCCAGTACTTC. Its protein is CASTYLEIGATYQETQYF. V usage is TRBV5-4 and J usage is TRBJ2-5; tentatively, D is TRBD1 (5 bases). Trimming stripped 6 bases from V and 0 bases from J, with 24 bases between. This CDR3 spans 18 amino acids. Germline CDR1 reads SGHNT; CDR2 reads YYREEE (reference sequence).

V is TRBV5-5 and J is TRBJ2-3; 12 nucleotides match TRBD2. The trim removed 2 bases at V and 5 bases at J, leaving 9 bases unmatched. Germline V gene sequence: CDR1 SGHKS, CDR2 YYEKEE (reference sequence). The CDR3 runs to 17 residues. The CDR3 DNA is TGTGCCAGCAGCTTCCCCGCTAGCGGGGGGGCGGAAGATACGCAGTATTTT. It is translated as CASSFPASGGAEDTQYF. The full variable domain, in which reference TRBV5-5 and TRBJ2-3 provide the parts outside the CDR3, is DAGVTQSPTHLIKTRGQQVTLRCSPISGHKSVSWYQQVLGQGPQFIFQYYEKEERGRGNFPDRFSARQFPNYSSELNVNALLLGDSALYLCASSFPASGGAEDTQYFGPGTRLTVL.

This clonotype was counted only a few times. V usage is TRBV6-1 and J usage is TRBJ2-1, with a possible D match to TRBD1 (7 bases). Germline V gives CDR1 MNHNS, CDR2 SASEGT. This CDR3 has 15 amino acids. The germline V and J ends were trimmed by 8 bases and 2 bases, with 16 bases remaining between them. The CDR3 bases are TGTGCCAGCGGGGACAGCGGGTGGGCCTACAATGAGCAGTTCTTC. Encoded protein: CASGDSGWAYNEQFF.

This clonotype was recorded at least ten times. The chain is built from TRBV12-3 or TRBV12-4 and TRBJ1-1; the match to TRBD1 covers 7 bases. The CDR3 loop spans 12 amino acids. The DNA of the CDR3 is TGTGCTACCGAGGGGGCTGACACTGAAGCTTTCTTT. Translated: CATEGADTEAFF.

This CDR3 reads CASSIEGDWTDTQYF. Here the CDR3 DNA reads TGTGCCAGTAGTATAGAAGGGGATTGGACAGATACGCAGTATTTT. The V gene is TRBV19, the J gene TRBJ2-3; D perhaps matches TRBD1 (5 bases). CDR1 and CDR2 (germline): LNHDA, SQIVND (reference sequence). Trimming removed 0 bases at V and 3 bases at J, with 10 bases between. This CDR3 has 15 residues. Filled out from reference TRBV19 and TRBJ2-3, the complete variable domain reads DGGITQSPKYLFRKEGQNVTLSCEQNLNHDAMYWYRQDPGQGLRLIYYSQIVNDFQKGDIAEGYSVSREKKESFPLTVTSAQKNPTAFYLCASSIEGDWTDTQYFGPGTRLTVL.

In DNA form, the CDR3 reads TGTGCCAGCAGTGAGAGGCACGGTGGCACTGAAGCTTTCTTT. Residues: CASSERHGGTEAFF. The chain has TRBV2 and TRBJ1-1; D is unresolved. The germline gives CDR1 SNHLY, CDR2 FYNNEI. V was trimmed by 3 bases and J by 4 bases, leaving 12 bases between them. The CDR3 runs to 14 residues.

The chain combines TRBV5-1 with TRBJ2-2; D remains unclear. The germline V gene encodes CDR1 SGHRS and CDR2 YFSETQ. V was shortened by 0 bases and J by 4 bases, with 10 bases between the two germline ends. This CDR3 is 15 amino acids long. CDR3 nucleotides: TGCGCCAGCAGCTTGGAGGCCGGCACCACCGGGGAGCTGTTTTTT. Protein: CASSLEAGTTGELFF.

V usage is TRBV12-5 and J usage is TRBJ1-2; 8 positions agree with TRBD1. Germline V CDR1 and CDR2: LGHNT, FRNRAP. The ends lost 6 bases at V and 4 bases at J; junction bases unmatched: 4. The CDR3 covers 13 residues. CDR3 sequence reads: CASGGDRGYGYTF. CDR3 nucleotide sequence: TGTGCTAGTGGAGGCGACAGGGGCTATGGCTACACCTTC.

This clonotype was seen a handful of times. This chain joins TRBV27 and TRBJ2-1, with D perhaps matching TRBD1 (5 bases). Trimming stripped 5 bases from V and 9 bases from J, with 8 bases between. Per the germline V gene, CDR1 is MNHEY and CDR2 is SMNVEV (reference sequence). CDR3 length: 11 amino acids. CDR3 sequence reads: CASSQGSEQFF. As DNA, the CDR3 is TGTGCCAGCAGTCAGGGTAGTGAGCAGTTCTTC.